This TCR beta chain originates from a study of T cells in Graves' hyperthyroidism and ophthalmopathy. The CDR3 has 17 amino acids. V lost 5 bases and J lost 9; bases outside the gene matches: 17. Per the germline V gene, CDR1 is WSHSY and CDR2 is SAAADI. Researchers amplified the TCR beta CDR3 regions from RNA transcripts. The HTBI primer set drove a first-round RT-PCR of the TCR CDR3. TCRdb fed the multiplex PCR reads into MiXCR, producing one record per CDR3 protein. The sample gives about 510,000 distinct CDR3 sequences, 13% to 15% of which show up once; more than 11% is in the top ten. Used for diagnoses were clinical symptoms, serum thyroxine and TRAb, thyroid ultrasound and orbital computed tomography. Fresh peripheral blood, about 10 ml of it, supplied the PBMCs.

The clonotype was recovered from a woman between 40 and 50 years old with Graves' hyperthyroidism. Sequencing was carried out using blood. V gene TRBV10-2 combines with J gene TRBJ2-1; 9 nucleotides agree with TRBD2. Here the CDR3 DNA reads TGCGCCAGCAGTCGGGCGGAACGGGTAGCGGGAGAGAGTGAGCAGTTCTTC. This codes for CASSRAERVAGESEQFF.